Below, 25 T cell receptor beta chains from the same sample are listed, as sequenced in a study of blood T cells in healthy people across ages. Then a second PCR, running roughly 7 to 11 cycles, was carried out with a sample-barcoded 5' primer and a J-beta primer mix. TCRdb re-called the 5' RACE reads through MiXCR, storing one row per CDR3 protein. Of approximately 350,000 distinct CDR3 sequences in the sample, about 55% were seen once. Specimen: blood. The receptors shown here come from a man aged 55-75 years in good health.

The V call is TRBV7-6, the J call TRBJ2-5; D tentatively reads TRBD1 or TRBD2 (6 bases each). V was trimmed by 5 bases and J by 5 bases, leaving 18 bases between them. Germline V gene sequence: CDR1 SGHVS, CDR2 FNYEAQ. The CDR3 is 15 amino acids. The CDR3 sequence is CASSPPDSLAETQYF. CDR3 bases: TGTGCCAGCAGCCCTCCGGACAGCCTAGCGGAGACCCAGTACTTC.

This chain joins TRBV12-3 or TRBV12-4 and TRBJ2-1; D remains ambiguous. Trimming removed 7 bases from V and 0 bases from J, with 4 bases in between. This CDR3 comprises 12 residues. This chain's CDR3 is CASTPSYNEQFF. The CDR3 DNA reads as TGTGCCAGCACTCCCTCCTACAATGAGCAGTTCTTC.

The J gene is TRBJ1-4, the V gene TRBV6-5, with D perhaps matching TRBD1 (6 bases). Germline V gene data show CDR1 as MNHEY and CDR2 as SVGAGI. This CDR3 comprises 14 residues. Deletions cut 6 bases from V and 8 bases from J, with 16 bases between. The CDR3 DNA is TGTGCCAGCAGAGAGGGGGGGGCGCAGGAAAAACTGTTTTTT. It yields the protein CASREGGAQEKLFF.

This clonotype was seen only once. The chain couples TRBV4-2 to TRBJ2-7; a possible D gene is TRBD1 (6 bases). The CDR3 spans 15 residues. The V gene's germline CDR1 is LGHNA and CDR2 YNFKEQ. Trimming removed 4 bases at V and 2 bases at J, with 15 bases between. This CDR3 is CASSPPDRFPYEQYF. The CDR3 DNA follows: TGTGCCAGCAGCCCCCCGGACAGATTCCCCTACGAGCAGTACTTC.

As regards this clonotype: This could be a read error, since a much larger clone is one nucleotide away. This sequence joins TRBV20-1 and TRBJ2-1; TRBD1 matches 9 bases. Germline-derived CDR1 and CDR2 are DFQATT and SNEGSKA (reference sequence). With V trimmed by 2 bases and J by 13 bases, 12 bases remained unmatched. The CDR3 totals 14 residues. The CDR3 nucleotides are TGCAGTGCTAGATCCGGACAGGGGATCTGGACCCAGTTCTTC. It specifies CSARSGQGIWTQFF.

The genes are TRBV7-2 and TRBJ2-3; 8 bases fit TRBD1. CDR3 length equals 17 residues. CDR1 and CDR2 (germline): SGHTA, FQGNSA. The V gene end was trimmed by 2 bases and the J gene end by 2 bases; junction bases not matched to a gene: 9. The CDR3 loop reads CASSLKGGQGNTDTQYF. The CDR3 DNA reads TGTGCCAGCAGCTTAAAGGGTGGACAGGGAAACACAGATACGCAGTATTTT.

In its sample, this clonotype was seen a few times. The chain links TRBV5-1 to TRBJ2-4; 7 bases are shared with TRBD2. Germline V gives CDR1 SGHRS, CDR2 YFSETQ. V was clipped by 2 bases and J by 8 bases; unmatched bases: 4. CDR3 length: 13 residues. The CDR3 region is CASSLSGRDIQYF. Written as DNA, the CDR3 is TGCGCCAGCAGCTTATCAGGGAGGGACATTCAGTACTTC.

The rearrangement joins TRBV30 to TRBJ2-7, with D possibly matching TRBD1 (6 bases). The end of the DNA aligns better with TRBJ2-4, so the J call may be wrong. Germline CDR1 reads GTSNPN; CDR2 reads SVGIG (reference sequence). CDR3 length equals 14 residues. The CDR3 coding sequence is TGTGCCTGGAGTCGAGGGGACAACCTAAACATTCAGTACTTC. This gives the protein CAWSRGDNLNIQYF.

The chain recombines TRBV7-2 with TRBJ2-4; D ambiguous. The better agreement between TRBJ2-7 and the DNA end casts doubt on the J call. CDR1 and CDR2 from the germline V gene are SGHTA and FQGNSA. This CDR3 comprises 12 residues. The CDR3 spells CASSSTMGEQYF. The CDR3 nucleotides are TGTGCCAGCAGCTCTACGATGGGCGAGCAGTACTTC.

The rearrangement uses TRBV19 and TRBJ2-5, with D perhaps given as TRBD1 or TRBD2 (7 bases each). The J call may be mistaken, given a closer DNA end match to TRBJ2-7. From germline, CDR1 is LNHDA and CDR2 SQIVND (reference sequence). The CDR3 loop spans 14 amino acids. CDR3 sequence: CASAMQGGTDEQYF. The CDR3 DNA reads as TGTGCCAGCGCCATGCAGGGGGGGACGGACGAGCAGTACTTC.

This clonotype was recorded a few times. The rearrangement joins TRBV10-3 to TRBJ2-1; TRBD2 agrees at 11 bases. This CDR3 region has 15 residues. V shed 6 bases and J 8 bases; nucleotides not matched to a gene: 9. Germline V gene lookup returns CDR1 ENHRY and CDR2 SYGVKD. Here the CDR3 reads CAIRDASGRRDEQFF. DNA for the CDR3: TGTGCCATCAGAGACGCTAGCGGGAGGAGGGATGAGCAGTTCTTC.

In regard to this clonotype: A much larger clonotype is one base distant, so this may be a read error. The V call is TRBV7-2, the J call TRBJ2-1; D is possibly TRBD1 (8 bases). The DNA end is more similar to TRBJ2-7, so the J call may be wrong. Germline assignment: CDR1 SGHTA and CDR2 FQGNSA. The CDR3 sequence is 15 residues long. The CDR3 nucleotides are TGTGCCAGCAGCCACAGGGGGGGGCAATACAATGAGCAGTACTTC. Protein sequence: CASSHRGGQYNEQYF.

This clonotype was observed a few times. The V call is TRBV10-3, the J call TRBJ2-3, with D possibly matching TRBD2 (6 bases). The CDR3 has 15 amino acids. Trimming took 6 bases from V and 0 from J, leaving 13 bases between them. Germline V gene data show CDR1 as ENHRY and CDR2 as SYGVKD. In DNA, the CDR3 is TGTGCCATCAGGGACTGGGGGGTAAGCACAGATACGCAGTATTTT. Translating gives CAIRDWGVSTDTQYF.

The chain combines TRBV15 with TRBJ1-4; D is uncertain. Germline CDR1 is LNHNV and CDR2 is YYDKDF (reference sequence). This CDR3 spans 15 amino acids. Deletions cut 1 base from V and 1 base from J, with 7 bases between. The CDR3 DNA is TGTGCCACCAGCAGAGGTCCCTTAACTAATGAAAAACTGTTTTTT. Residues: CATSRGPLTNEKLFF.

The chain has TRBV20-1 and TRBJ2-7; 7 bases agree with TRBD1. Germline V gives CDR1 DFQATT, CDR2 SNEGSKA (reference sequence). The CDR3 is 14 residues long. After removal of 6 bases from V and 2 bases from J, the junction contained 10 bases not matched to a gene. The chain's CDR3 is CSARTGTAPYEQYF. CDR3 DNA sequence: TGCAGTGCCCGTACCGGGACAGCTCCCTACGAGCAGTACTTC.

This chain joins TRBV20-1 and TRBJ2-5, with D possibly being TRBD2 (5 bases). Between the trimmed V and J ends, which lost 3 bases and 2 bases, there was a span of 16 bases. The CDR3 is 15 amino acids. Germline CDR1 and CDR2: DFQATT and SNEGSKA (reference sequence). The CDR3 DNA follows: TGCAGTGCTAGGGTACGGCGGGCGAGGCAAGAGACCCAGTACTTC. Translated: CSARVRRARQETQYF.

Details on this clonotype: It may be a read error: a sequence one base away is much more abundant. The V call is TRBV29-1, the J call TRBJ2-1; 10 positions agree with TRBD2. TRBJ2-7 explains the end of the DNA better; the J call may be wrong. The CDR3 length is 15 residues. In germline, CDR1 is SQVTM, CDR2 ANQGSEA. DNA for the CDR3: TGCAGCGTTGAGGCTAGCGGGAGCCGGAGCAATGAGCAGTACTTC. It specifies CSVEASGSRSNEQYF.

Only one count was recorded for this clonotype. This chain uses TRBV12-3 or TRBV12-4 with TRBJ2-7, with D hard to call. This CDR3 has 14 residues. V shed 5 bases and J shed 0 bases, with 11 bases lying between them. CDR3 nucleotides: TGTGCCAGCAGTCCCTACCAGAGCTCCTACGAGCAGTACTTC. The encoded protein is CASSPYQSSYEQYF.

The genes are TRBV13 and TRBJ2-1; 13 nucleotides agree with TRBD2. J was trimmed by 5 bases and V by 1 base; bases with no gene match: 5. The CDR3 totals 17 residues. Germline assignment: CDR1 PRHDT and CDR2 FYEKMQ (reference sequence). The DNA for the CDR3 is TGTGCCAGCAGCTTAGAGGGACTAGCGGGATCCGACAATGAGCAGTTCTTC. This encodes CASSLEGLAGSDNEQFF. Drawing the rest from reference TRBV13 and TRBJ2-1, the complete variable domain is AAGVIQSPRHLIKEKRETATLKCYPIPRHDTVYWYQQGPGQDPQFLISFYEKMQSDKGSIPDRFSAQQFSDYHSELNMSSLELGDSALYFCASSLEGLAGSDNEQFFGPGTRLTVL.

This clonotype occurred once. This chain links TRBV20-1 with TRBJ2-3, with D tentatively TRBD1 (5 bases). V was shortened by 3 bases and J by 5 bases, with 12 bases between the two germline ends. The germline V gene encodes CDR1 DFQATT and CDR2 SNEGSKA (reference sequence). This CDR3 has 13 residues. The DNA for the CDR3 is TGCAGTGCTAGTGGTCAGGGTCTAGATACGCAGTATTTT. Encoded protein: CSASGQGLDTQYF.

The rearrangement uses TRBV28 and TRBJ1-2, with 9 bases identical to TRBD1. Trimming at V came to 6 bases and at J to 5 bases, leaving 4 bases not matched to a gene. Looked up from germline, CDR1 is MDHEN and CDR2 is SYDVKM. This CDR3 spans 13 amino acids. The chain's CDR3 is CASSWGQGYGYTF. The CDR3 bases are TGTGCCAGCAGCTGGGGACAGGGATATGGCTACACCTTC.

This clonotype was found a few times. The chain combines TRBV28 with TRBJ2-4; no clear D. TRBJ2-7 explains the end of the DNA better; the J call may be wrong. Germline CDR1 is MDHEN and CDR2 is SYDVKM. The length of the CDR3 is 12 residues. This CDR3 is CASSSPVSEQYF. CDR3 in DNA: TGTGCCAGCAGTTCCCCCGTCTCCGAGCAGTACTTC.

The chain combines TRBV6-2 or TRBV6-3 with TRBJ1-5, with D perhaps matching TRBD1 (6 bases). Germline assignment: CDR1 MNHEY and CDR2 SVGEGT. The CDR3 has 13 residues. V dropped 6 bases and J dropped 3 bases, with 9 bases sitting between them. CDR3 sequence: CASRRTDNQPQHF. As DNA, the CDR3 is TGTGCCAGCAGAAGGACAGACAATCAGCCCCAGCATTTT.

This chain connects TRBV6-2 or TRBV6-3 to TRBJ2-3; D ambiguous. Trimming removed 7 bases from V and 5 bases from J, with 13 bases in between. Looked up from germline, CDR1 is MNHEY and CDR2 is SVGEGT. The CDR3 extends over 13 amino acids. CDR3 DNA: TGTGCCAGCACCTACGGTCCTCTAGATACGCAGTATTTT. Amino acids: CASTYGPLDTQYF.

The rearrangement joins TRBV3-1 to TRBJ2-1, with TRBD2 matching 7 bases. In germline, CDR1 is LGHDT, CDR2 YNNKEL (reference sequence). The CDR3 sequence is 18 residues long. V shed 0 bases, J shed 0 bases, and the junction held 8 bases outside the gene matches. For the CDR3, the DNA is TGTGCCAGCAGCCAAGAGGGGGGGAAGCCAAGCTCCTACAATGAGCAGTTCTTC. Amino acid sequence: CASSQEGGKPSSYNEQFF.